A single sample gave rise to the 14 T cell receptor beta chains below, sequenced in a study of monozygotic twins with inflammatory bowel disease. TCRdb re-called the 5' RACE reads and catalogs CDR3 proteins one per entry, DNA excluded. The sample's table shows around 380,000 distinct CDR3 sequences. The source material was blood. Receptors were obtained from a human donor with ulcerative colitis or Crohn's disease, or a healthy co-twin of an affected twin (not recorded which).

V gene TRBV6-1 combines with J gene TRBJ1-2; the TCRdb call, TRBD1, lacks DNA for checking. The CDR3 has 15 residues. In germline, CDR1 is MNHNS, CDR2 SASEGT. The CDR3 sequence is CASSITGQGYYGYTF.

The chain combines TRBV13 with TRBJ1-5; TCRdb's assignment of TRBD1 cannot be checked, as there is no DNA. The CDR3 has 13 residues. Germline V gives CDR1 PRHDT, CDR2 FYEKMQ (reference sequence). CDR3: CASSRRGEQPQHF.

V and J are TRBV6-6 and TRBJ2-1; there is no DNA to check the TCRdb D call of TRBD1. CDR1 is MNHNY and CDR2 is SVGAGI in the germline V gene (reference sequence). The CDR3 has 14 amino acids. CDR3 loop: CASSYQTGYNEQFF.

The V and J genes are TRBV20-1 and TRBJ1-5; TCRdb returns TRBD1, unconfirmable since there is no DNA. Germline-derived CDR1 and CDR2 are DFQATT and SNEGSKA (reference sequence). The CDR3 consists of 15 residues. This CDR3 is CSASQFRAPNQPQHF.

The chain links TRBV6-5 to TRBJ2-5; TCRdb names TRBD1, which stays unverified in the absence of DNA. Germline assignment: CDR1 MNHEY and CDR2 SVGAGI. There are 14 residues in the CDR3. The CDR3 reads CASSYSAGMETQYF.

The chain is built from TRBV7-9 and TRBJ2-7; TCRdb's D call, TRBD1, is unchecked because there is no DNA. The germline V gene has CDR1 SEHNR and CDR2 FQNEAQ (reference sequence). The CDR3 contains 11 residues. CDR3 loop: CASSWDGEQYF.

The chain combines TRBV5-4 with TRBJ2-6; with no DNA, the TCRdb D assignment of TRBD2 cannot be verified. This CDR3 is 19 amino acids long. Germline lookup yields CDR1 SGHNT and CDR2 YYREEE (reference sequence). The CDR3 reads CASSFLDRALRAGANVLTF.

This chain links TRBV29-1 with TRBJ2-2; TCRdb proposes TRBD1, but this gene call is untestable without DNA. The germline V gene has CDR1 SQVTM and CDR2 ANQGSEA. The CDR3 loop spans 13 amino acids. CDR3 sequence: CSVLQGNTGELFF.

The chain combines TRBV30 with TRBJ2-3; TCRdb reports TRBD2, a call that lacks DNA to check it against. The CDR3 is 15 amino acids. The V gene's germline CDR1 is GTSNPN and CDR2 SVGIG (reference sequence). The CDR3 here is CAWSKGLAGSDTQYF.

The V and J genes are TRBV20-1 and TRBJ2-3; with no DNA, the TCRdb D assignment of TRBD2 cannot be verified. This CDR3 region has 13 residues. Germline CDR1 reads DFQATT; CDR2 reads SNEGSKA (reference sequence). The CDR3 region is CSAVLTGADTQYF.

The chain carries TRBV29-1 and TRBJ2-3; TCRdb picks TRBD2, but there is no DNA to check that call. The CDR3 has 13 residues. CDR1 is SQVTM, CDR2 ANQGSEA, per germline. This CDR3 reads CSVVLAGVYTQYF.

The genes are TRBV30 and TRBJ2-6. CDR1 is GTSNPN, CDR2 SVGIG, per germline (reference sequence). CDR3 length equals 12 residues. CDR3 sequence: CAWSPGANVLTF.

V is TRBV20-1 and J is TRBJ2-7; TCRdb picks TRBD1, but there is no DNA to check that call. This CDR3 spans 15 amino acids. Per the germline V gene, CDR1 is DFQATT and CDR2 is SNEGSKA (reference sequence). Here the CDR3 reads CSFYSRDILPYEQYF.

The genes are TRBV10-3 and TRBJ1-4; the D gene TCRdb calls, TRBD1, cannot be checked with no DNA. Germline lookup yields CDR1 ENHRY and CDR2 SYGVKD. This CDR3 comprises 15 residues. The CDR3 reads CAISVGQGAAEKLFF.